Included here is one T cell receptor beta chain sequence, with context. What it binds is not known. The data are from a study of CD4+ T cells in melanoma. Study-level results: In melanoma, neoantigen-specific CD4+ T cells reportedly differed in differentiation state. A reported correlation linked neoantigen-specific CD4+ T cells to CD8+, macrophage and B cell function.

Assay used: immunoSEQ multiplex PCR; TCRdb lists only in-frame clones, some missing. The sample includes 7,000 to 9,500 clones, approximately 64% of them seen just once. CDR3 size: 13 residues. The ends were cut back, 5 bases at V and 0 bases at J, with 7 bases in the middle. Per the germline V gene, CDR1 is SNHLY and CDR2 is FYNNEI. The source material was cells from a culture (not recorded whether cultured in vitro). The TCR originated in a human donor with melanoma. The chain links TRBV2 to TRBJ1-2, with D maybe TRBD1 (6 bases). The CDR3 protein is CASSPGANYGYTF. CDR3 sequence (DNA): TGTGCCAGCAGTCCAGGGGCTAACTATGGCTACACCTTC. The full variable domain, its missing parts supplied by reference TRBV2 and TRBJ1-2, is EPEVTQTPSHQVTQMGQEVILRCVPISNHLYFYWYRQILGQKVEFLVSFYNNEISEKSEIFDDQFSVERPDGSNFTLKIRSTKLEDSAMYFCASSPGANYGYTFGSGTRLTVV.